This T cell receptor (beta chain) was identified during a study of T cells of healthy individuals. At least ten counts were recorded for this clonotype. Germline V lookup: CDR1 MDHEN, CDR2 SYDVKM. The CDR3 totals 14 residues. V lost 5 bases and J lost 8, with 16 bases in between. A single record per CDR3 protein comes from TCRdb applying MiXCR to the 5' RACE reads. Here the sample spans 75,000 to 95,000 distinct CDR3 sequences, approximately 5.4% being singletons. This sequence was found in a female donor in good health. The rearrangement joins TRBV28 to TRBJ1-5, with a possible D match to TRBD1 (5 bases). CDR3 amino acids: CASSPDTRLKPQHF. CDR3 sequence (DNA): TGTGCCAGCAGTCCGGACACTCGTCTTAAGCCCCAGCATTTT.